This TCR beta chain came from a study of T cells in Graves' hyperthyroidism and ophthalmopathy. Germline-derived CDR1 and CDR2 are MNHEY and SVGAGI. Trimming took 6 bases from V and 6 from J; bases not matched to a gene: 10. The CDR3 loop spans 14 amino acids. Broader study findings: Among clonotypes expanded in thyroid above 0.001, most were also found in blood. Ophthalmopathy, which appeared later, was predicted by the model a median about 6 months before onset.

TCR beta CDR3 regions were amplified from RNA transcripts. The HTBI primer set drove a first-round RT-PCR of the TCR CDR3. TCRdb independently ran MiXCR on the multiplex PCR reads; one entry per CDR3 protein. Found here are approximately 600,000 distinct CDR3 sequences, roughly 14% of them singletons; the top ten hold 4% to 5.5%. As for this clonotype: What it binds is unknown.

It was uncontrolled infection, other autoimmune disease, pregnancy or lactation that excluded patients. Orbital computed tomography and thyroid ultrasound, together with serum TRAb and thyroxine and clinical symptoms, were used for diagnoses. This chain connects TRBV6-5 to TRBJ2-7, with 8 bases fitting TRBD2. The TCR originated in a woman aged 40 to 49 with Graves' ophthalmopathy. Sequenced sample: blood. The CDR3 DNA follows: TGTGCCAGCAGAGGGAGACTAGCGTGGTTCGAGCAGTACTTC. It codes for CASRGRLAWFEQYF.